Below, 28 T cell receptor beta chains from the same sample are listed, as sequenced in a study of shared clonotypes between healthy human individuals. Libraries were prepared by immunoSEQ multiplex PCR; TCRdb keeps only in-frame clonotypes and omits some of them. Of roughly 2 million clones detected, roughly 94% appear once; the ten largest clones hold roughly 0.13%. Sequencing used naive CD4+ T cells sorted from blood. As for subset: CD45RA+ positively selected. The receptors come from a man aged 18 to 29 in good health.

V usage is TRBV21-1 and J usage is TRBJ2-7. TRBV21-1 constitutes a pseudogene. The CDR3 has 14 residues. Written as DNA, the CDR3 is TGTGCCAGCAGCCAAAGGGACGCTCCCTACGAGCAGTACTTC. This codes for CASSQRDAPYEQYF.

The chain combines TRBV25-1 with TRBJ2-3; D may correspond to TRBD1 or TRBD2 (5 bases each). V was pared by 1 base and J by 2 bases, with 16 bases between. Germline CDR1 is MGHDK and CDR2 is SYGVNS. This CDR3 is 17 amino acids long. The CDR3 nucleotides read TGTGCCAGCAGTGAATCCGGGACCAGGACTCTCACAGATACGCAGTATTTT. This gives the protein CASSESGTRTLTDTQYF.

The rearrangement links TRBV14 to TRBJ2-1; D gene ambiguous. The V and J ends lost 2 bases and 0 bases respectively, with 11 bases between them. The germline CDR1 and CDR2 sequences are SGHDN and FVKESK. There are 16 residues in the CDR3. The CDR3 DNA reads TGTGCCAGCAGCCAAATTTTCGGAAGCTCCTACAATGAGCAGTTCTTC. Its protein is CASSQIFGSSYNEQFF.

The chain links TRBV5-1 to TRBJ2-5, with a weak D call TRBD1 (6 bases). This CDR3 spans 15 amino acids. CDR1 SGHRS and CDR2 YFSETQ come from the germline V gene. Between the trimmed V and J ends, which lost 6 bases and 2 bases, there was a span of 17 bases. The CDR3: CASNPFEGDQETQYF. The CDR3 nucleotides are TGCGCCAGCAACCCTTTTGAGGGGGATCAAGAGACCCAGTACTTC. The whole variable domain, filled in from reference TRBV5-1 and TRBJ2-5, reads KAGVTQTPRYLIKTRGQQVTLSCSPISGHRSVSWYQQTPGQGLQFLFEYFSETQRNKGNFPGRFSGRQFSNSRSEMNVSTLELGDSALYLCASNPFEGDQETQYFGPGTRLLVL.

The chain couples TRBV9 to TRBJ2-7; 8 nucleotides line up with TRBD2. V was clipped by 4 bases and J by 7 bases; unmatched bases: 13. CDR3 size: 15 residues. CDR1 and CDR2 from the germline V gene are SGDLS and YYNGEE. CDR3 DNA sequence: TGTGCCAGCAGCCCCGGGACTAGTCCCGGGATGGAGCAGTACTTC. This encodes CASSPGTSPGMEQYF.

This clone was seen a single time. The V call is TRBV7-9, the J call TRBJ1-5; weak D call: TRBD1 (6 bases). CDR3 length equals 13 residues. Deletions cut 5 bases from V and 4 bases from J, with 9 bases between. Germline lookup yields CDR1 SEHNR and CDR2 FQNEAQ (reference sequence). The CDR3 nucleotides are TGTGCCAGCAGCGAGACAGGAAATCAGCCCCAGCATTTT. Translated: CASSETGNQPQHF.

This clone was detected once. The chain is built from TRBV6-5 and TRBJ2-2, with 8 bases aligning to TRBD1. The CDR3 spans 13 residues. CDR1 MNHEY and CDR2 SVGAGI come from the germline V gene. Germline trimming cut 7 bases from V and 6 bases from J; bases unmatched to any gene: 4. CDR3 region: CASNRQGSGELFF. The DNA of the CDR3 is TGTGCCAGCAATCGACAGGGGTCCGGGGAGCTGTTTTTT.

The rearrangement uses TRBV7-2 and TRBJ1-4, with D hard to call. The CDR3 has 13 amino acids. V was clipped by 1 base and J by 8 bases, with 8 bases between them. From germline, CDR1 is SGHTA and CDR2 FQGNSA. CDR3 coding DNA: TGTGCCAGCAGCTTAGGATCCGTCGAAAAACTGTTTTTT. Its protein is CASSLGSVEKLFF.

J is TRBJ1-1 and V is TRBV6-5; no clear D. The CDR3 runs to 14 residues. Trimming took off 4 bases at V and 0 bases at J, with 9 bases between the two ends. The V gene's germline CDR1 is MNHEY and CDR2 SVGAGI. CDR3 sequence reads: CASSLHGLNTEAFF. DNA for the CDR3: TGTGCCAGCAGTTTACACGGGTTGAACACTGAAGCTTTCTTT.

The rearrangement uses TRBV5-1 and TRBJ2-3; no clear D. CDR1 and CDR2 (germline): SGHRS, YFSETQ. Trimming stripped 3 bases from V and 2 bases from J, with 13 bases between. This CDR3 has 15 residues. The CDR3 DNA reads TGCGCCAGCAGCTCACCCTCCTGGAACACAGATACGCAGTATTTT. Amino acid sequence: CASSSPSWNTDTQYF.

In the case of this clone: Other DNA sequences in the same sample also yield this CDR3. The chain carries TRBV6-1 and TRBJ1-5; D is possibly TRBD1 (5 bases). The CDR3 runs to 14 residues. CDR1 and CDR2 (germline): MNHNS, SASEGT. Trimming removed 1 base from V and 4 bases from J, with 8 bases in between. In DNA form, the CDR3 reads TGTGCCAGCAGTGAAGGATCAGGGAATCAGCCCCAGCATTTT. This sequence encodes CASSEGSGNQPQHF.

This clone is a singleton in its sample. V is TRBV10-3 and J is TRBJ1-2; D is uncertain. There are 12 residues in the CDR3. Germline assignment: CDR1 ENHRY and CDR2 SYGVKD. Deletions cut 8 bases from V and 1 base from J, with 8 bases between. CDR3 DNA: TGTGCCATCGGTACAGATAACTATGGCTACACCTTC. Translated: CAIGTDNYGYTF.

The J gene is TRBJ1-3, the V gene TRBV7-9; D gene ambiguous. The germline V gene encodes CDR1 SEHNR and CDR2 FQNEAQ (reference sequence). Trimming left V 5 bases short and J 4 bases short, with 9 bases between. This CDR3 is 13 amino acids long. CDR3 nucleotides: TGTGCCAGCAGCCCGAACCAGGGAAACACCATATATTTT. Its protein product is CASSPNQGNTIYF.

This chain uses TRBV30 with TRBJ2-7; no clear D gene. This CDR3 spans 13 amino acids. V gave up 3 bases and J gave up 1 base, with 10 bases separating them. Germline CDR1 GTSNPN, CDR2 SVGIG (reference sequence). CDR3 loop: CAWRRLPSYEQYF. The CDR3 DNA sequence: TGTGCCTGGAGGAGGCTCCCTTCCTACGAGCAGTACTTC.

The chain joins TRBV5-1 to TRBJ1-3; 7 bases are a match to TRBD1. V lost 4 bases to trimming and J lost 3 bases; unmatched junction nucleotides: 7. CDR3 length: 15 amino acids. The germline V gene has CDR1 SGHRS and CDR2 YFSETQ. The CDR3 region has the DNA TGCGCCAGCAGCCCGGGACAGAACTATGGAAACACCATATATTTT. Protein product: CASSPGQNYGNTIYF.

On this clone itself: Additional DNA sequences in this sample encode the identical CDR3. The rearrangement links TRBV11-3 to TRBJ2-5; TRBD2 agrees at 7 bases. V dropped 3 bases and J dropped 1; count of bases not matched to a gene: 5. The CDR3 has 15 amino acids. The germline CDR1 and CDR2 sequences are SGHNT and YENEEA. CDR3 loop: CASSLGGDPQETQYF. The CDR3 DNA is TGTGCCAGCAGCTTGGGAGGGGACCCCCAAGAGACCCAGTACTTC.

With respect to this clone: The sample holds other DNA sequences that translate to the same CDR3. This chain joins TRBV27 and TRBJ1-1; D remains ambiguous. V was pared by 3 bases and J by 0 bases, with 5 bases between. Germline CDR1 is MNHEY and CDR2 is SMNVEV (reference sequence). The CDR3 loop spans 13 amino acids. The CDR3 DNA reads TGTGCCAGCAGTTTCGGATTGAACACTGAAGCTTTCTTT. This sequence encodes CASSFGLNTEAFF.

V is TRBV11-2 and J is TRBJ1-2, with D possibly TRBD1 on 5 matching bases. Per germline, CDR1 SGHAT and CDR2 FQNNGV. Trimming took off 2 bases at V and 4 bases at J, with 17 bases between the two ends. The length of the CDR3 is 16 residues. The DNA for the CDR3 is TGTGCCAGCAGCTTACACCTCCCAGGGTCCGGCTATGGCTACACCTTC. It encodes CASSLHLPGSGYGYTF.

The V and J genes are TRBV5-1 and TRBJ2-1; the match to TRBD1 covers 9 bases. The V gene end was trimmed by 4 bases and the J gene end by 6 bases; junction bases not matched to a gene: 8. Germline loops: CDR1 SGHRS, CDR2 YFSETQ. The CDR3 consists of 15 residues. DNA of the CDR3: TGCGCCAGCAGCAGGACGGGACAGGGAGGCAATGAGCAGTTCTTC. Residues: CASSRTGQGGNEQFF.

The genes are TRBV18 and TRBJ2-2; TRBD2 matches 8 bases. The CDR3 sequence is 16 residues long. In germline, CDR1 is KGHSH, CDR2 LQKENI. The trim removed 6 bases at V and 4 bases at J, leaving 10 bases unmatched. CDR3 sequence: CASSEIPGGSTGELFF. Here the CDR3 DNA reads TGTGCCAGCTCCGAAATCCCGGGAGGGAGCACCGGGGAGCTGTTTTTT.

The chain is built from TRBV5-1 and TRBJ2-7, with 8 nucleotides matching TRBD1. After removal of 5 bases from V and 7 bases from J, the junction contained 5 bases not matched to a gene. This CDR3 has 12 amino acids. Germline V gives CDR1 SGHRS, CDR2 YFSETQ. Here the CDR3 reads CASSDRGVEQYF. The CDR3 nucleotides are TGCGCCAGCAGTGACAGGGGTGTGGAGCAGTACTTC.

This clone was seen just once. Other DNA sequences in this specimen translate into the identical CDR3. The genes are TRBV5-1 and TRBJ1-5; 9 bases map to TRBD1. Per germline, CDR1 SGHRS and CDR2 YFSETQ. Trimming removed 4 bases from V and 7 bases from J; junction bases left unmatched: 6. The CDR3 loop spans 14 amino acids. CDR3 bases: TGCGCCAGCAGCCCCGGGACAGGGAACCAGCCCCAGCATTTT. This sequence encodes CASSPGTGNQPQHF.

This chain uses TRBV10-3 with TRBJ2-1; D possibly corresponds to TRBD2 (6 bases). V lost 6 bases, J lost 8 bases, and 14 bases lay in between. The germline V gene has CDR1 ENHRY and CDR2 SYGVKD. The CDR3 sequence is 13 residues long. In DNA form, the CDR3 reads TGTGCCATCAGCCTCCGACTAGAGGATGAGCAGTTCTTC. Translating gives CAISLRLEDEQFF.

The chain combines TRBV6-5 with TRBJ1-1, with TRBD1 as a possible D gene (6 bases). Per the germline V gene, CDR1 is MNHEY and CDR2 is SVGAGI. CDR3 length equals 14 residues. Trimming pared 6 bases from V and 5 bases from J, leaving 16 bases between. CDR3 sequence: CASSPRGGGTEAFF. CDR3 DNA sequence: TGTGCCAGCAGCCCCCGAGGGGGAGGGACTGAAGCTTTCTTT.

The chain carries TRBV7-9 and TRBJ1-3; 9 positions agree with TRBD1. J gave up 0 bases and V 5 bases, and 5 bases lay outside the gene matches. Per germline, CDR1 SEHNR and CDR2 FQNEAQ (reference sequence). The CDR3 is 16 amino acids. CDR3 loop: CASSLGQGISGNTIYF. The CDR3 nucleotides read TGTGCCAGCAGCCTCGGACAGGGGATCTCTGGAAACACCATATATTTT.

The CDR3 region is CASSFIPPVQYGYTF. The DNA for the CDR3 is TGTGCCAGCAGCTTTATCCCACCCGTTCAGTATGGCTACACCTTC. The chain combines TRBV5-4 with TRBJ1-2; no clear D gene. The ends were cut back, 2 bases at V and 5 bases at J, with 16 bases in the middle. Germline loops: CDR1 SGHNT, CDR2 YYREEE (reference sequence). The CDR3 totals 15 residues.

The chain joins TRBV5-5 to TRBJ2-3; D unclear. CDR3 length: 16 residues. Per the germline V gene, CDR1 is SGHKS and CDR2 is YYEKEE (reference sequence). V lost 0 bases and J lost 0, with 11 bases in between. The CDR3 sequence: CASSLVGGSSTDTQYF. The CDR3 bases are TGTGCCAGCAGCTTGGTCGGCGGCTCTAGCACAGATACGCAGTATTTT.

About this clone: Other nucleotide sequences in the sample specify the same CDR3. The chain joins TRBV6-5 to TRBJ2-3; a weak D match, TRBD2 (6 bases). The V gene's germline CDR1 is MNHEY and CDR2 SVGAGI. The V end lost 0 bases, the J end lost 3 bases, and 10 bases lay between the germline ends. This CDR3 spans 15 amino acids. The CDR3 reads CASSYSTGRTDTQYF. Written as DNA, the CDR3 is TGTGCCAGCAGTTACTCGACCGGGAGAACAGATACGCAGTATTTT.